This is a list of T cell receptor beta chains from one sample in a study of technical replicates of blood from several donors. Using immunoSEQ multiplex PCR, the repertoire was profiled, and TCRdb retains in-frame clones only, with some absent. The data hold tens of thousands of clones, with approximately 96% observed a single time. The sample taken for sequencing was T cells isolated from PBMCs. The receptors were gathered from a human donor in good health. CDR3s include the opening cysteine and the closing phenylalanine or tryptophan. Fields, in order: J gene, clone size, V gene, D gene, CDR3 protein, CDR3 DNA. The D gene is left open where the match is weak. The listing skips clone size in some rows; elsewhere it reads once, few, many or a size class.

j_call: TRBJ1-6
clone_size: -
v_call: TRBV4-1
d_call: -
cdr3_aa: CASSPLGHNSPLHF
cdr3_nt: TGCGCCAGCAGCCCCTTGGGCCATAATTCACCCCTCCACTTT

j_call: TRBJ1-2
clone_size: -
v_call: TRBV4-1
d_call: -
cdr3_aa: CASSPNREQYYGYTF
cdr3_nt: TGCGCCAGCAGCCCAAACAGAGAGCAGTACTATGGCTACACCTTC

j_call: TRBJ2-7
clone_size: -
v_call: TRBV28
d_call: -
cdr3_aa: CASSLVAASYEQYF
cdr3_nt: TGTGCCAGCAGTTTAGTGGCGGCTAGCTACGAGCAGTACTTC

j_call: TRBJ1-1
clone_size: -
v_call: TRBV2
d_call: -
cdr3_aa: CASRIGSTNTEAFF
cdr3_nt: TGTGCCAGCCGAATCGGGTCTACGAACACTGAAGCTTTCTTT

j_call: TRBJ2-7
clone_size: -
v_call: TRBV9
d_call: TRBD2
cdr3_aa: CASPTGREGLGYEQYF
cdr3_nt: TGTGCCAGCCCGACGGGGCGGGAGGGCCTAGGTTACGAGCAGTACTTC

j_call: TRBJ1-1
clone_size: -
v_call: TRBV5-4
d_call: TRBD1
cdr3_aa: CASNTGTGPEAFF
cdr3_nt: TGTGCCAGCAATACCGGGACAGGGCCTGAAGCTTTCTTT

j_call: TRBJ1-1
clone_size: -
v_call: TRBV14
d_call: TRBD1
cdr3_aa: CASSPLRGLAEAFF
cdr3_nt: TGTGCCAGCAGCCCCCTCAGGGGGCTGGCTGAAGCTTTCTTT

j_call: TRBJ1-1
clone_size: -
v_call: TRBV19
d_call: TRBD1
cdr3_aa: CASRGTGVSTEAFF
cdr3_nt: TGTGCCAGTAGGGGGACAGGGGTAAGCACTGAAGCTTTCTTT

j_call: TRBJ2-1
clone_size: -
v_call: TRBV10-1
d_call: TRBD1
cdr3_aa: CASSESWTGDYNEQFF
cdr3_nt: TGCGCCAGCAGTGAGTCGTGGACAGGGGACTACAATGAGCAGTTCTTC

j_call: TRBJ1-3
clone_size: -
v_call: TRBV5-1
d_call: TRBD1
cdr3_aa: CASSPGQAGNTIYF
cdr3_nt: TGCGCCAGCAGCCCAGGACAGGCTGGAAACACCATATATTTT

j_call: TRBJ2-3
clone_size: -
v_call: TRBV25-1
d_call: -
cdr3_aa: CASSELGEVTDTQYF
cdr3_nt: TGTGCCAGCAGTGAATTGGGGGAGGTCACAGATACGCAGTATTTT

j_call: TRBJ2-1
clone_size: -
v_call: TRBV5-8
d_call: TRBD1
cdr3_aa: CASRVRTGSYNEQFF
cdr3_nt: TGTGCCAGCAGGGTCCGGACAGGCTCCTACAATGAGCAGTTCTTC

j_call: TRBJ1-1
clone_size: once
v_call: TRBV30
d_call: -
cdr3_aa: CAGCRGGFWLNTEAFF
cdr3_nt: TGTGCCGGATGTAGGGGAGGGTTCTGGCTAAACACTGAAGCTTTCTTT

j_call: TRBJ1-2
clone_size: -
v_call: TRBV9
d_call: TRBD1
cdr3_aa: CASSAPAGGHYGYTF
cdr3_nt: TGTGCCAGCAGCGCTCCGGCAGGGGGCCATTATGGCTACACCTTC

j_call: TRBJ2-7
clone_size: -
v_call: TRBV19
d_call: -
cdr3_aa: CASSIAGEPSYEQYF
cdr3_nt: TGTGCCAGTAGTATCGCCGGGGAGCCCTCCTACGAGCAGTACTTC

j_call: TRBJ2-3
clone_size: -
v_call: TRBV4-1
d_call: TRBD2
cdr3_aa: CASGLAGVTDTQYF
cdr3_nt: TGCGCCAGCGGACTAGCGGGGGTAACAGATACGCAGTATTTT